The rows below give T cell receptor beta chains drawn from one sample of a study of shared clonotypes between healthy human individuals. Assay used: immunoSEQ multiplex PCR; TCRdb lists only in-frame clones, some missing. Among about 1.4 million clones listed, roughly 96% were seen once. Sequencing was performed on naive CD4+ T cells sorted from blood. The source is a man under 40 in good health. Each CDR3 is given with its conserved first and last residue. Each record gives: CDR3 length, J gene, D gene, V gene, clone size, CDR3 protein, CDR3 DNA. The D gene is left open where the match is weak. Not all rows give a size; the values are once, few, many and, for expanded clones, a class.

12 TRBJ1-2 - TRBV25-1 - CASSEAGFGYTF TGTGCCAGCAGTGAGGCAGGGTTTGGCTACACCTTC
15 TRBJ1-2 TRBD1 TRBV7-3 - CASSLGGQGAGGYTF TGTGCCAGCAGCTTAGGGGGACAGGGGGCTGGTGGCTACACCTTC
13 TRBJ1-2 - TRBV19 - CASKAEGRYGYTF TGTGCCAGTAAGGCAGAAGGTAGATATGGCTACACCTTC
15 TRBJ2-6 - TRBV18 - CASSLTTSGANVLTF TGTGCCAGCTCACTTACGACATCTGGGGCCAACGTCCTGACTTTC
14 TRBJ1-2 - TRBV19 - CASSWDKQVYGYTF TGTGCCAGTAGTTGGGACAAGCAGGTTTATGGCTACACCTTC
15 TRBJ2-6 - TRBV5-4 - CASSLAGVGANVLTF TGTGCCAGCAGCTTGGCCGGGGTTGGGGCCAACGTCCTGACTTTC
16 TRBJ1-4 TRBD1 TRBV5-1 - CASSLGQVATNEKLFF TGCGCCAGCAGCCTCGGACAGGTTGCAACTAATGAAAAACTGTTTTTT
13 TRBJ1-2 - TRBV10-2 once CASSEAGFYGYTF TGCGCCAGCAGTGAGGCGGGATTCTATGGCTACACCTTC
16 TRBJ2-3 - TRBV7-2 once CASSLLKWGNTDTQYF TGTGCCAGCAGCTTACTAAAGTGGGGGAACACAGATACGCAGTATTTT
18 TRBJ2-3 TRBD2 TRBV4-3 - CASSQATRGAGEADTQYF TGCGCCAGCAGCCAAGCAACCCGAGGGGCGGGAGAAGCAGATACGCAGTATTTT
14 TRBJ2-3 - TRBV14 - CASSRRNRTDTQYF TGTGCCAGCAGCCGGAGGAATCGCACAGATACGCAGTATTTT
20 TRBJ2-6 TRBD1 TRBV5-3 - CARSSACRDSAFHGANVLTF TGTGCCAGAAGCTCGGCGTGCCGGGACAGCGCCTTCCATGGGGCCAACGTCCTGACTTTC
15 TRBJ2-7 - TRBV6-1 - CASSAKPSLRGEQYF TGTGCCAGCAGTGCCAAGCCTAGCCTGAGGGGCGAGCAGTACTTC
13 TRBJ2-7 - TRBV5-1 few CASTYRAGYEQYF TGCGCCAGCACCTACAGAGCAGGGTACGAGCAGTACTTC
15 TRBJ1-4 - TRBV23-1 - CASSLGPGHNEKLFF TGCGCCAGCAGTCTCGGACCCGGACATAATGAAAAACTGTTTTTT
15 TRBJ2-7 TRBD2 TRBV14 once CASSFLAGGSLEQYF TGTGCCAGCTCTTTCCTTGCTGGCGGGAGTCTCGAGCAGTACTTC
13 TRBJ2-1 - TRBV2 - CASSSGPDNEQFF TGTGCCAGCAGTAGCGGGCCCGACAATGAGCAGTTCTTC